The 25 T cell receptor beta chains below all came from one sample that was sequenced in a study of T cell responses to AZD1222 COVID-19 vaccine (dated by TCRdb to about 2021). Libraries were constructed by the immunoSEQ multiplex PCR assay. TCRdb provides this immuneACCESS table in a form limited to in-frame rearrangements. Some clones are lacking; in checked studies, under half of them reflect an unresolved V gene, and why the rest are absent is not known. In all, the sample holds 180,000 or so clones, and more than 80% of those were seen once. The top ten hold about 2.5% of the sample. This specimen's time point label, per the study, means: baseline before first vaccination. The sample was peripheral blood, taken on day 0 of AZD1222 vaccination. All receptors come from an adult in good health.

This chain uses TRBV9 with TRBJ1-1, with D possibly TRBD1 on 5 matching bases. Germline CDR1 and CDR2: SGDLS and YYNGEE. CDR3 size: 14 residues. The germline V and J ends were trimmed by 0 bases and 0 bases, with 6 bases remaining between them. CDR3 amino acids: CASSVATVNTEAFF. The CDR3 coding sequence is TGTGCCAGCAGCGTAGCGACAGTGAACACTGAAGCTTTCTTT.

This clone was recorded only once. J is TRBJ1-3 and V is TRBV15; D is undetermined. Germline V gene data show CDR1 as LNHNV and CDR2 as YYDKDF (reference sequence). The ends were cut back, 0 bases at V and 4 bases at J, with 4 bases in the middle. The CDR3 has 13 amino acids. The CDR3 spells CATSRDPGNTIYF. The CDR3 nucleotides are TGTGCCACCAGCAGAGATCCCGGAAACACCATATATTTT.

The chain combines TRBV5-1 with TRBJ2-1; D remains ambiguous. This CDR3 comprises 12 residues. V gave up 1 base and J gave up 7 bases, with 6 bases separating them. Germline V gives CDR1 SGHRS, CDR2 YFSETQ. CDR3 DNA: TGCGCCAGCAGCTTGAGCAGTAATGAGCAGTTCTTC. Translating it yields CASSLSSNEQFF. Drawing the rest from reference TRBV5-1 and TRBJ2-1, the complete variable domain is KAGVTQTPRYLIKTRGQQVTLSCSPISGHRSVSWYQQTPGQGLQFLFEYFSETQRNKGNFPGRFSGRQFSNSRSEMNVSTLELGDSALYLCASSLSSNEQFFGPGTRLTVL.

This chain connects TRBV9 to TRBJ2-1; 15 nucleotides align to TRBD2. Germline assignment: CDR1 SGDLS and CDR2 YYNGEE. This CDR3 region has 16 residues. The V gene end was trimmed by 5 bases and the J gene end by 3 bases; junction bases not matched to a gene: 3. The CDR3 nucleotides are TGTGCCAGCAGTGGACTAGCGGGAGGGGACTACAATGAGCAGTTCTTC. It is translated as CASSGLAGGDYNEQFF.

Comment on this clone: Other DNA sequences in the sample encode the same CDR3. This chain links TRBV18 with TRBJ1-2; D ambiguous. CDR3 size: 13 residues. Germline assignment: CDR1 KGHSH and CDR2 LQKENI. V was cut by 2 bases and J by 5 bases, with 9 bases left in between. In nucleotides, the CDR3 is TGTGCCAGCTCACCAGACGGCGGATATGGCTACACCTTC. Its protein product is CASSPDGGYGYTF.

The sample holds one count of this clone. As DNA, the CDR3 is TGTGCCAGCAGAGCCGAATTTTCAATCCGGGTCTCGTGGAATGGCTACACCTTC. Translating it yields CASRAEFSIRVSWNGYTF. The chain combines TRBV27 with TRBJ1-2; D not resolved. The ends were cut back, 6 bases at V and 6 bases at J, with 29 bases in the middle. The CDR3 runs 18 residues. CDR1 and CDR2 (germline): MNHEY, SMNVEV (reference sequence).

J is TRBJ1-6 and V is TRBV3-1 (or the pseudogene TRBV3-2), with TRBD1 as a possible D gene (5 bases). V lost 5 bases and J 9 bases, leaving 8 bases between the germline ends. The CDR3 is made up of 12 amino acids. Germline V gene data show CDR1 as LGHDT and CDR2 as YNNKEL (reference sequence). This chain's CDR3 is CASSVDISPLHF. The CDR3 DNA is TGTGCCAGCAGCGTGGACATTTCACCCCTCCACTTT.

The table lists this clone with a count of one. The rearrangement uses TRBV7-9 and TRBJ2-1; D ambiguous. The CDR3 extends over 18 amino acids. The germline CDR1 and CDR2 sequences are SEHNR and FQNEAQ (reference sequence). Trimming cost V 1 base and J 0 bases, with 16 bases left between them. CDR3 region: CASSLGGLVNYSYNEQFF. The CDR3 region has the DNA TGTGCCAGCAGCTTAGGTGGTCTAGTTAACTACTCCTACAATGAGCAGTTCTTC.

The chain has TRBV5-1 and TRBJ1-1; maybe TRBD1 (5 bases). Trimming stripped 4 bases from V and 5 bases from J, with 18 bases between. The CDR3 is 15 residues long. Germline CDR1 and CDR2: SGHRS and YFSETQ. CDR3 coding DNA: TGCGCCAGCAGCGGAATCACAGGAGAGGCGACTGAAGCTTTCTTT. Amino acids: CASSGITGEATEAFF.

Remarks on this clone: The junction and the germline gene differ at one end; a read error may be behind it. V and J are TRBV6-1 and TRBJ2-7; D is unresolved. Germline V gives CDR1 MNHNS, CDR2 SASEGT. CDR3 length: 13 residues. Here the CDR3 reads CASTEGTSYEQYF. The CDR3 nucleotides are TGTGCCAGCACTGAAGGTACCTCCTACGAGCAGTACTTC.

The CDR3, as DNA: TGCGCCAGCAGCTCGGGAACGGACAGAGAAGCTTTCTTT. Amino acids: CASSSGTDREAFF. The chain couples TRBV5-1 to TRBJ1-1; D may be TRBD1 (6 bases). Trimming took 3 bases from V and 8 from J, leaving 14 bases between them. The germline gives CDR1 SGHRS, CDR2 YFSETQ. The CDR3 consists of 13 residues.

V gene TRBV19 combines with J gene TRBJ1-6; 8 nucleotides align to TRBD1. The germline gives CDR1 LNHDA, CDR2 SQIVND (reference sequence). The CDR3 runs 14 residues. The ends lost 3 bases at V and 8 bases at J; junction bases unmatched: 3. The CDR3 spells CASSIQGAYSPLHF. CDR3 in DNA: TGTGCCAGTAGTATTCAGGGGGCATATTCACCCCTCCACTTT.

This chain links TRBV11-3 with TRBJ1-3; 9 bases are shared with TRBD1. This CDR3 has 17 residues. CDR1 and CDR2 from the germline V gene are SGHNT and YENEEA. The V segment lost 6 bases and the J segment 3 bases; nucleotides outside the gene matches: 12. The CDR3 sequence: CASRDPDRGRYGNTIYF. The CDR3 DNA follows: TGTGCCAGCAGAGACCCGGACAGGGGAAGGTATGGAAACACCATATATTTT.

This chain uses TRBV19 with TRBJ1-3, with TRBD1 identical over 7 bases. CDR3 size: 14 residues. The J segment lost 4 bases and the V segment lost 5 bases, leaving 5 bases of the junction unmatched. In germline, CDR1 is LNHDA, CDR2 SQIVND (reference sequence). The CDR3 sequence is CASSPGGIGNTIYF. CDR3 DNA: TGTGCCAGTAGTCCAGGGGGAATCGGAAACACCATATATTTT.

This clone was found once. The rearrangement joins TRBV24-1 to TRBJ2-3, with 7 bases fitting TRBD1. Trimming at V came to 4 bases and at J to 4 bases, leaving 10 bases not matched to a gene. The germline V gene has CDR1 KGHDR and CDR2 SFDVKD. This CDR3 is built from 16 residues. The CDR3 DNA reads as TGTGCCACCAGTGACCCGACAGGGAAGGTCGCAGATACGCAGTATTTT. This codes for CATSDPTGKVADTQYF.

The chain uses TRBV5-4 and TRBJ1-2, with a possible D match to TRBD1 (5 bases). V lost 0 bases to trimming and J lost 2 bases, with 8 bases between them. The CDR3 covers 14 residues. Germline CDR1 and CDR2: SGHNT and YYREEE (reference sequence). The CDR3 bases are TGTGCCAGCAGCTTGGGGGGCACGAACTATGGCTACACCTTC. Translation gives CASSLGGTNYGYTF.

The CDR3: CASRQTASLDYGYTF. The CDR3 bases are TGTGCCAGCAGACAGACCGCCTCTCTCGACTATGGCTACACCTTC. The chain couples TRBV7-9 to TRBJ1-2; D call uncertain. Germline assignment: CDR1 SEHNR and CDR2 FQNEAQ (reference sequence). The V end lost 6 bases, the J end lost 3 bases, and 17 bases lay between the germline ends. The CDR3 has 15 amino acids.

The chain links TRBV5-6 to TRBJ1-1; D is unresolved. The V and J ends lost 6 bases and 6 bases respectively, with 12 bases between them. CDR1 and CDR2 (germline): SGHDT, YYEEEE. The CDR3 covers 12 residues. The CDR3 DNA reads as TGTGCCAGCACCCGGACCGGGGCTGAAGCTTTCTTT. It specifies CASTRTGAEAFF. The variable domain in full, with the rest retrieved from reference TRBV5-6 and TRBJ1-1, is DAGVTQSPTHLIKTRGQQVTLRCSPKSGHDTVSWYQQALGQGPQFIFQYYEEEERQRGNFPDRFSGHQFPNYSSELNVNALLLGDSALYLCASTRTGAEAFFGQGTRLTVV.

The V and J genes are TRBV2 and TRBJ1-1; D is perhaps TRBD1 (5 bases). V shed 7 bases and J shed 0 bases, with 12 bases lying between them. The CDR3 is 14 amino acids. Looked up from germline, CDR1 is SNHLY and CDR2 is FYNNEI. The CDR3 region is CASTRDSLNTEAFF. The CDR3 nucleotides read TGTGCCAGCACTAGGGACTCATTGAACACTGAAGCTTTCTTT. Supplemented by reference TRBV2 and TRBJ1-1, the full variable domain reads EPEVTQTPSHQVTQMGQEVILRCVPISNHLYFYWYRQILGQKVEFLVSFYNNEISEKSEIFDDQFSVERPDGSNFTLKIRSTKLEDSAMYFCASTRDSLNTEAFFGQGTRLTVV.

This chain connects TRBV2 to TRBJ1-5, with a possible D match to TRBD1 (5 bases). Trimming removed 3 bases at V and 0 bases at J, with 9 bases between. There are 15 residues in the CDR3. The V gene's germline CDR1 is SNHLY and CDR2 FYNNEI. The DNA of the CDR3 is TGTGCCAGCAGTGATTGGGGGAATAGCAATCAGCCCCAGCATTTT. Encoded protein: CASSDWGNSNQPQHF.

This sequence joins TRBV19 and TRBJ1-5, with a possible D match to TRBD1 (5 bases). This CDR3 region has 16 residues. CDR1 is LNHDA, CDR2 SQIVND, per germline (reference sequence). Trimming removed 1 base from V and 6 bases from J, with 16 bases in between. For the CDR3, the DNA is TGTGCCAGTAGTATAGGGCAGGGAGGGTTTTTTCAGCCCCAGCATTTT. Encoded protein: CASSIGQGGFFQPQHF.

The chain couples TRBV27 to TRBJ2-7; the match to TRBD2 covers 8 bases. Germline lookup yields CDR1 MNHEY and CDR2 SMNVEV (reference sequence). Trimming took 6 bases from V and 0 from J; bases not matched to a gene: 10. The CDR3 runs 16 residues. The CDR3 bases are TGTGCCAGCAGCCAGACTAGCGCGCTACACTCCTACGAGCAGTACTTC. Protein sequence: CASSQTSALHSYEQYF.

V gene TRBV9 combines with J gene TRBJ2-2; maybe TRBD2 (6 bases). The V gene's germline CDR1 is SGDLS and CDR2 YYNGEE. V was trimmed by 4 bases and J by 6 bases, leaving 13 bases between them. This CDR3 has 14 residues. This CDR3 reads CASSKTSLAGELFF. CDR3 DNA: TGTGCCAGCAGCAAGACTAGTTTGGCCGGGGAGCTGTTTTTT.

CDR3 amino acids: CASSPFPPGRDSPLHF. The CDR3 DNA reads TGCGCCAGCAGCCCCTTCCCCCCAGGGCGTGATTCACCCCTCCACTTT. V and J are TRBV5-1 and TRBJ1-6, with D maybe TRBD1 (5 bases). The length of the CDR3 is 16 residues. Germline CDR1 SGHRS, CDR2 YFSETQ. V lost 4 bases and J lost 8, with 19 bases in between.

The chain links TRBV9 to TRBJ1-1; D might be TRBD1 (6 bases). V lost 0 bases, J lost 2 bases, and 14 bases lay in between. Germline CDR1 reads SGDLS; CDR2 reads YYNGEE. The CDR3 spans 16 residues. CDR3 DNA sequence: TGTGCCAGCAGCGTAGCTGAAGGACAGTTCAACACTGAAGCTTTCTTT. It yields the protein CASSVAEGQFNTEAFF. The complete variable domain, with remaining parts taken from reference TRBV9 and TRBJ1-1, reads DSGVTQTPKHLITATGQRVTLRCSPRSGDLSVYWYQQSLDQGLQFLIQYYNGEERAKGNILERFSAQQFPDLHSELNLSSLELGDSALYFCASSVAEGQFNTEAFFGQGTRLTVV.